This T cell receptor (beta chain) was obtained from a study of CD8 T cells in Susac syndrome. Study observations and caveats: As acknowledged by the study, its TCR sequencing and HLA analysis included a relatively small number of individuals.

Details on this clonotype: Its antigen is currently unknown.

RNA amounts of 0.5 to 1 ug underwent reverse transcription with random hexamers. An immunoSEQ multiplex PCR generated amplified TCR beta CDR3 products spanning 54 Vbeta and 13 Jbeta. Via MiXCR, TCRdb re-called the immunoSEQ multiplex PCR reads, giving one row per CDR3 protein. Found here are some 52,000 distinct CDR3 sequences, roughly 93% of them singletons; the top ten hold 0.4% to 0.55%. Peripheral blood CD8+ and CD4+ T cells were profiled by TCR beta sequencing. FACS enriched CD8+ TEMRA cells, while bulk CD8+ and CD4+ were negatively isolated. Germline V CDR1 and CDR2: MDHEN, SYDVKM. V lost 3 bases to trimming and J lost 3 bases; unmatched junction nucleotides: 25. The CDR3 is 21 residues long.

The sequence came from a human donor with multiple sclerosis. Sequencing was carried out using CD8+ T cells from PBMCs. The genes are TRBV28 and TRBJ2-7; TRBD1 agrees at 8 bases. This chain's CDR3 is CASSFSLNKGQEFTLFYEQYF. CDR3 bases: TGTGCCAGCAGTTTTTCCCTGAACAAGGGACAGGAATTTACACTTTTCTACGAGCAGTACTTC.